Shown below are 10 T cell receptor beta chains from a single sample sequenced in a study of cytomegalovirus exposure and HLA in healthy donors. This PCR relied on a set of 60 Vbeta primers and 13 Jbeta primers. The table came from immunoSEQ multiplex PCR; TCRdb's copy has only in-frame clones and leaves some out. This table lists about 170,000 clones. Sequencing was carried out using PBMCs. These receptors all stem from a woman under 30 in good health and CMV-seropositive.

In DNA form, the CDR3 reads TGTGCCAGTAGTCTATGGACAGGACACAATGAGCAGTTCTTC. Its translation: CASSLWTGHNEQFF. The rearrangement uses TRBV19 and TRBJ2-1; 7 nucleotides match TRBD1. The CDR3 runs to 14 residues. The V segment lost 5 bases and the J segment 5 bases; nucleotides outside the gene matches: 6. Germline V gene lookup returns CDR1 LNHDA and CDR2 SQIVND (reference sequence).

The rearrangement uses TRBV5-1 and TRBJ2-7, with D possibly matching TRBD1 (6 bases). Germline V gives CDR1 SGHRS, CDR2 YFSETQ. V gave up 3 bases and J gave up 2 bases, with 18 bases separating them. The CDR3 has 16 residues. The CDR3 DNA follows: TGCGCCAGCAGCTCCGGGACACAAATTCTCGCCTACGAGCAGTACTTC. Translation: CASSSGTQILAYEQYF.

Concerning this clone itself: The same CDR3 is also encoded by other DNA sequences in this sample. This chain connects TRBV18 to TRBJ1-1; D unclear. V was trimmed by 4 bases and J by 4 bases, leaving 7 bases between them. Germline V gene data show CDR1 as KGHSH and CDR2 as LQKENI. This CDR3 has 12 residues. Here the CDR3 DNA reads TGTGCCAGCTCACAGGGAGGCACTGAAGCTTTCTTT. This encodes CASSQGGTEAFF.

The CDR3 protein is CASSPGLPQYF. In DNA form, the CDR3 reads TGTGCCAGCAGTCCGGGACTCCCTCAGTATTTT. V usage is TRBV2 and J usage is TRBJ2-3, with D possibly matching TRBD2 (6 bases). The germline CDR1 and CDR2 sequences are SNHLY and FYNNEI. V was trimmed by 5 bases and J by 12 bases, leaving 12 bases between them. CDR3 size: 11 residues.

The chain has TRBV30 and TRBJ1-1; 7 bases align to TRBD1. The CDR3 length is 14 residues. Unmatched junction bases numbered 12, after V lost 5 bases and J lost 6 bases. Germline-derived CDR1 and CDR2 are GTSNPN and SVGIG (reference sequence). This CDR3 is CAWRRQGGAPEAFF. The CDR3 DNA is TGTGCCTGGCGGCGACAGGGCGGGGCACCTGAAGCTTTCTTT.

CDR3 in amino acids: CASSQRKGGLAGDITVNEQFF. The DNA of the CDR3 is TGTGCCAGCAGCCAAAGAAAGGGAGGGCTAGCGGGAGATATTACGGTCAATGAGCAGTTCTTC. The genes are TRBV4-2 and TRBJ2-1; TRBD2 matches 10 bases. Losses at the gene ends were 2 bases for V and 6 bases for J; bases not matched to a gene: 22. The CDR3 covers 21 residues. Germline V gene lookup returns CDR1 LGHNA and CDR2 YNFKEQ.

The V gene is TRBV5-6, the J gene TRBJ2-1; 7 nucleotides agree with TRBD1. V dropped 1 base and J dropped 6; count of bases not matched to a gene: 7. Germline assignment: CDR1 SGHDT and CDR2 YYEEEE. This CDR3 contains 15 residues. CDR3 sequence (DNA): TGTGCCAGCAGCTTGTACAGGGGCGACATCAATGAGCAGTTCTTC. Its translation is CASSLYRGDINEQFF.

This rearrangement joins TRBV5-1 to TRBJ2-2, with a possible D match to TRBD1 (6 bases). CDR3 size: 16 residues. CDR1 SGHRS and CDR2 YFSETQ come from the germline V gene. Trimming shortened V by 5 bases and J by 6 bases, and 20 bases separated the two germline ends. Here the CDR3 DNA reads TGCGCCAGCAGAGGGGGTAATCTTGTGTATCCCGGGGAGCTGTTTTTT. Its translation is CASRGGNLVYPGELFF.

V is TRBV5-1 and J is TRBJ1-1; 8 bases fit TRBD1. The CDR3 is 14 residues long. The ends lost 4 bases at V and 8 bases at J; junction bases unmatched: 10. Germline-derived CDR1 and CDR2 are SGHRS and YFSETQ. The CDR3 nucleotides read TGCGCCAGCAGCGACCAGGGGGCCCCCGTGGAAGCTTTCTTT. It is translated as CASSDQGAPVEAFF.

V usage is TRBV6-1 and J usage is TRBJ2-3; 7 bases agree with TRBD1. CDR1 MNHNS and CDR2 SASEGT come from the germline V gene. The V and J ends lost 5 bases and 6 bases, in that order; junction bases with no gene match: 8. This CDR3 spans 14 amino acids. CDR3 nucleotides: TGTGCCAGCAGTCCCGACAGGGCGCGGGATACGCAGTATTTT. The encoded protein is CASSPDRARDTQYF.